These T cell receptor beta chains were read from a single sample in a study of tumor-infiltrating lymphocytes in localized non-small cell lung cancer. The data were produced by immunoSEQ multiplex PCR, yet TCRdb's version contains in-frame clones alone and is incomplete. The sample lists 9,500 to 15,000 clones; under 90% were seen once. The sequencing sample was made of lung tumor tissue. The receptors shown here come from a human donor with non-small cell lung cancer. Each CDR3 is given with its conserved first and last residue. A D gene is named only where the DNA matches it firmly. Rows may omit the clone size; those that give it use once, few, many or a size class.

v_gene	j_gene	d_gene	abundance	CDR3nt	CDR3aa
TRBV2	TRBJ2-1	-	-	TGTGCCAGCAGTGTAGTGTCAGCGGTCAATGAGCAGTTCTTC	CASSVVSAVNEQFF
TRBV5-1	TRBJ1-2	TRBD1	once	TGCGCCAGCAGCCCGCGAGAGACAGGGACTCGGGGCTACACCTTC	CASSPRETGTRGYTF
TRBV10-3	TRBJ2-5	-	-	TGTGCCATCTCATCGGGGGGCACAGGGACAGTACTATCGGAGACCCAGTACTTC	CAISSGGTGTVLSETQYF
TRBV18	TRBJ2-1	TRBD2	-	TGTGCCAGCTCACCGCTGGGACTAGCGGGAACTGAGCAGTTCTTC	CASSPLGLAGTEQFF
TRBV6-6	TRBJ1-2	TRBD1	-	TGTGCCAGCCTCCTAAGGACAGGGAGGAGCTATGGCTACACCTTC	CASLLRTGRSYGYTF
TRBV23-1	TRBJ2-7	-	-	TGCGCCAGCAGTTCTAGCGTAGACTCCTACGAGCAGTACTTC	CASSSSVDSYEQYF
TRBV7-8	TRBJ1-1	-	-	TGTGCCAGCAGCTATCCGGAGGGACCTTTGAAGACTGAAGCTTTCTTT	CASSYPEGPLKTEAFF
TRBV18	TRBJ2-1	-	-	TGTGCCAGCTCACCTACACGGGATGACAATGAGCAGTTCTTC	CASSPTRDDNEQFF
TRBV7-9	TRBJ2-1	TRBD2	-	TGTGCCAGCAGCCCTCTCGGGAGGGTTTACAATGAGCAGTTCTTC	CASSPLGRVYNEQFF
TRBV4-1	TRBJ2-7	-	-	TGCGCCAGCAGCCTTCTAGCGGGACAGGTGGACGAGCAGTACTTC	CASSLLAGQVDEQYF
TRBV5-1	TRBJ2-3	-	-	TGCGCCAGCAGCTTGACAGGGTCGGCCGGGAGGACCACAGATACGCAGTATTTT	CASSLTGSAGRTTDTQYF
TRBV29-1	TRBJ2-5	-	once	TGCAGCGTTGGCAATGCGGGGACCCTGGAGACCCAGTACTTC	CSVGNAGTLETQYF
TRBV28	TRBJ1-3	-	-	TGTGCCAGCACCCATCAAGGGGGCTCTGGAAACACCATATATTTT	CASTHQGGSGNTIYF
TRBV9	TRBJ2-3	-	-	TGTGCCAGCAGCGTAGTAAGCACAGATACGCAGTATTTT	CASSVVSTDTQYF
TRBV30	TRBJ2-3	-	-	TGTGCCTGGAGTATGGATTTTACGCAGTATTTT	CAWSMDFTQYF
TRBV5-1	TRBJ1-5	-	-	TGCGCCAGCAGCTCCGGGACGGTCGATCAGCCCCAGCATTTT	CASSSGTVDQPQHF
TRBV30	TRBJ1-3	-	-	TGTGCCTGGAGTGTGGGTTACTCTGGAAACACCATATATTTT	CAWSVGYSGNTIYF
TRBV5-6	TRBJ2-2	TRBD2	-	TGTGCCAGCGGAGGGACTAGTAACACCGGGGAGCTGTTTTTT	CASGGTSNTGELFF
TRBV5-1	TRBJ1-4	-	-	TGCGCCAGCAGCCCCCAGGACGGTGATAATGAAAAACTGTTTTTT	CASSPQDGDNEKLFF
TRBV4-2	TRBJ1-5	-	-	TGTGCCAGCAGCCAAGGGACAGAGAATCAGCCCCAGCATTTT	CASSQGTENQPQHF
TRBV2	TRBJ1-5	-	once	TGTGCCAGCCATTCACAGGGCAACAATCAGCCCCAGCATTTT	CASHSQGNNQPQHF
TRBV7-8	TRBJ2-7	TRBD2	once	TGTGCCAGCAGCGCCCGGGACTACGACTACGAGCAGTACTTC	CASSARDYDYEQYF